Listed below are T cell receptor beta chains from one sample, sequenced in a study of OX40 agonist ivuxolimab in advanced cancers. Data came from immunoSEQ multiplex PCR; TCRdb stores just in-frame clones and leaves some out. The table shows approximately 130,000 clones, with roughly 91% occurring only once. The specimen was CD4+ or CD8+ T cells sorted from blood, collected in a trial of the OX40 agonist ivuxolimab. The receptors come from an adult with an advanced solid tumor such as melanoma, head and neck, liver or kidney cancer. Each CDR3 is given without its conserved first and last residue. The D gene is left open where the match is weak. Part of the rows lack a size; the others show once, few, many or a class for expanded clones.

clone_size d_call j_call v_call cdr3_aa
. TRBD1 TRBJ1-4 TRBV14 ASSPAQEGGGWTNEKLF
once TRBD1 TRBJ1-1 TRBV7-9 ASSFRMGQLNTEAF
. . TRBJ1-3 TRBV28 ASSKEGVSGNTIY
. . TRBJ1-1 TRBV7-2 ASSLTGRTEAF
. . TRBJ2-1 TRBV19 ASTQRTRHEQF
. . TRBJ2-5 TRBV7-2 ASSLVETQY
. . TRBJ1-2 TRBV7-9 ASSGTPTYGYT
. . TRBJ1-4 TRBV2 ASSVRGEKLF
few . TRBJ1-5 TRBV27 ASGLGGPQH
. . TRBJ1-5 TRBV7-9 ASSLARPTLPNQPQH
. . TRBJ1-1 TRBV5-4 ASSLNDWPSYRFEAF
few TRBD2 TRBJ2-1 TRBV11-2 ASSKTSGYNEQF
. . TRBJ1-3 TRBV6-5 ASSSGWGNTIY
. TRBD2 TRBJ2-1 TRBV7-9 ASQKPGLATYNEQF
. TRBD1 TRBJ1-1 TRBV2 ASSWDRGNQGGNTEAF
. TRBD1 TRBJ1-1 TRBV5-6 ASRREEDRPRGAEAF
. . TRBJ1-6 TRBV5-6 ASSSRTGEGAFVDGPLH
. . TRBJ1-4 TRBV6-6 ASSPDGNEKLF
once . TRBJ2-3 TRBV9 ASRGPASEVDTQY
. . TRBJ2-6 TRBV27 ASSLSRTSSGANVLT
. TRBD1 TRBJ2-1 TRBV19 ASSSRPDRGLLNEQF
. TRBD2 TRBJ2-1 TRBV5-6 ASSPGTSGGRGEQF
. . TRBJ2-2 TRBV5-1 ASSLAGSGVGELF
few TRBD1 TRBJ1-5 TRBV19 ASRTGGSRGFQH
. TRBD1 TRBJ2-3 TRBV5-1 ASSSNRGLSSTDTQY
. . TRBJ2-7 TRBV27 ASSLRRSYEQY
once . TRBJ2-7 TRBV11-2 ASSSQNRVAIVQY
once . TRBJ1-5 TRBV6-5 ASSDRYNQPQH
. . TRBJ2-7 TRBV19 ASSFGVQTYEQY
. . TRBJ1-1 TRBV6-5 ASSVQGGTEAF
once TRBD1 TRBJ2-4 TRBV10-3 AISEPPGQGKNIQY
once . TRBJ1-5 TRBV7-2 AGQPQH
. . TRBJ2-5 TRBV5-5 ASSPQGETQY
once TRBD1 TRBJ2-7 TRBV6-6 ASKEQGAYEQY
. . TRBJ2-3 TRBV6-4 ASSEDRYTDTQY
once . TRBJ1-2 TRBV2 ASSVVSRYSGYT
. . TRBJ1-4 TRBV10-1 ASSESEDLIATNEKLF
. TRBD2 TRBJ2-2 TRBV18 ASSPGLAGARNTGELF
. . TRBJ2-7 TRBV6-5 ASSYGSLTYEQY
. TRBD1 TRBJ2-3 TRBV27 ASSLLTGEEVDTQY
. . TRBJ1-5 TRBV5-1 ASSLGGGNSNQPQH